The T cell receptor beta chain under discussion was sequenced for a study of blood T cell repertoires in COVID-19. Overall study context: Whether acute or convalescent, the COVID-19 samples came from the United States, Italy and Spain. PBMCs, B-cell-depleted T cells, or T cells provided the cDNA or gDNA that made up the material.

Per the authors' pipeline: Amplification of reference gene primers was used by the study to estimate nucleated cell counts. TCRdb keeps only in-frame clones here, not all; method: immunoSEQ multiplex PCR. V, J and clone size reflect that table, while D and trimming were determined from the DNA. Here the sample spans 210,000 or so clones, roughly 84% being singletons. The sample taken for sequencing was peripheral blood. This sequence was found in a man aged 40-49 years with active or convalescent COVID-19.

Here the CDR3 reads CASSSGGNTIYF. For the CDR3, the DNA is TGTGCCAGCAGCAGCGGAGGAAACACCATATATTTT. The genes are TRBV25-1 and TRBJ1-3; D not resolved. CDR1 is MGHDK and CDR2 is SYGVNS in the germline V gene. Trimming shortened V by 6 bases and J by 4 bases, and 7 bases separated the two germline ends. CDR3 size: 12 residues.